These 21 T cell receptor beta chains share one sample of origin, sequenced in a study of T cell responses to AZD1222 COVID-19 vaccine. Sequenced by immunoSEQ multiplex PCR; TCRdb stores in-frame clones only, minus some. The sample consists of about 150,000 clones, roughly 85% of them appearing once. Source: peripheral blood, taken on day 0 of AZD1222 vaccination. These receptors were taken from an adult in good health.

The J gene is TRBJ1-6, the V gene TRBV30; the D is unclear. Germline V lookup: CDR1 GTSNPN, CDR2 SVGIG (reference sequence). Deletions cut 5 bases from V and 6 bases from J, with 11 bases between. The CDR3 has 13 residues. CDR3 DNA: TGTGCCTGGGAGGCTCTTACTAATTCACCCCTCCACTTT. Translated, it gives CAWEALTNSPLHF.

The genes are TRBV6-5 and TRBJ1-1; D not resolved. The CDR3 has 13 residues. Germline V lookup: CDR1 MNHEY, CDR2 SVGAGI. V dropped 2 bases and J dropped 7 bases, with 11 bases sitting between them. CDR3 DNA sequence: TGTGCCAGCAGTTACGGGAAGAAGGGTGAAGCTTTCTTT. It is translated as CASSYGKKGEAFF.

This chain links TRBV19 with TRBJ2-3; D possibly uses TRBD1 or TRBD2 (6 bases each). V dropped 2 bases and J dropped 0 bases, with 9 bases sitting between them. The CDR3 is 15 amino acids. Germline CDR1 reads LNHDA; CDR2 reads SQIVND (reference sequence). CDR3 amino acids: CASSIRGPSTDTQYF. CDR3 nucleotides: TGTGCCAGTAGTATACGGGGGCCGAGCACAGATACGCAGTATTTT.

The chain is built from TRBV28 and TRBJ1-1; D is unresolved. V dropped 5 bases and J dropped 4 bases, with 14 bases sitting between them. CDR1 is MDHEN and CDR2 is SYDVKM in the germline V gene. This CDR3 is 14 amino acids long. Here the CDR3 reads CASSPPEFSTEAFF. CDR3 sequence (DNA): TGTGCCAGCAGTCCCCCCGAGTTTTCCACTGAAGCTTTCTTT.

CDR3 nucleotide sequence: TGTGCCAGTACCCCAGGGGGGCAGATGGGCAAAAACATTCAGTACTTC. It is translated as CASTPGGQMGKNIQYF. The chain has TRBV19 and TRBJ2-4; a possible D gene is TRBD1 (7 bases). The germline gives CDR1 LNHDA, CDR2 SQIVND (reference sequence). This CDR3 region has 16 residues. V gave up 7 bases and J gave up 3 bases, with 19 bases separating them.

The V gene is TRBV5-6, the J gene TRBJ1-1; 8 nucleotides match TRBD1. CDR3 length: 16 residues. CDR1 is SGHDT and CDR2 is YYEEEE in the germline V gene. J was trimmed by 0 bases and V by 4 bases; bases with no gene match: 8. CDR3 residues: CASSPPGTGVNTEAFF. As DNA, the CDR3 is TGTGCCAGCAGCCCACCCGGGACAGGAGTGAACACTGAAGCTTTCTTT.

This rearrangement joins TRBV29-1 to TRBJ2-3; perhaps TRBD1 as D (6 bases). Trimming took 6 bases from V and 5 from J, leaving 18 bases between them. The CDR3 is 14 residues long. The germline gives CDR1 SQVTM, CDR2 ANQGSEA. CDR3 in DNA: TGCAGCGTCGTTGGACAGTGGGCGGGAGATACGCAGTATTTT. Translating gives CSVVGQWAGDTQYF.

This clone came up a few times. This chain uses TRBV4-2 with TRBJ1-3; no clear D gene. CDR1 and CDR2 from the germline V gene are LGHNA and YNFKEQ. This CDR3 spans 16 amino acids. V shed 3 bases and J shed 14 bases, with 26 bases lying between them. The CDR3 loop is CASSQPGIRERISLYF. The CDR3 DNA reads as TGTGCCAGCAGCCAGCCGGGGATTAGGGAAAGGATCTCCTTATATTTT.

The CDR3 protein is CASARDAYYGYTF. The CDR3 nucleotides read TGTGCCAGCGCCCGGGACGCCTACTATGGCTACACCTTC. The rearrangement links TRBV2 to TRBJ1-2, with a possible D match to TRBD1 (5 bases). This CDR3 contains 13 residues. Germline V gene data show CDR1 as SNHLY and CDR2 as FYNNEI. V was trimmed by 8 bases and J by 3 bases, leaving 13 bases between them.

The chain links TRBV7-7 to TRBJ2-7; 7 positions match TRBD1. This CDR3 has 14 amino acids. Germline V gives CDR1 SSHAT, CDR2 FNYEAQ (reference sequence). The ends lost 2 bases at V and 1 base at J; junction bases unmatched: 2. Here the CDR3 DNA reads TGTGCCAGCAGCTTACACAGGGGATCCTACGAGCAGTACTTC. Its protein product is CASSLHRGSYEQYF.

The rearrangement uses TRBV9 and TRBJ1-3; D uncertain. In germline, CDR1 is SGDLS, CDR2 YYNGEE. V was cut by 4 bases and J by 0 bases, with 5 bases left in between. The CDR3 is 13 amino acids. The CDR3: CASSRTSGNTIYF. CDR3 sequence (DNA): TGTGCCAGCAGCCGAACCTCTGGAAACACCATATATTTT.

This clone was picked up one time. The chain is built from TRBV6-1 and TRBJ1-4; 7 nucleotides align to TRBD1. Trimming removed 4 bases from V and 7 bases from J; junction bases left unmatched: 12. The length of the CDR3 is 16 residues. The germline CDR1 and CDR2 sequences are MNHNS and SASEGT. The CDR3 loop is CASSAGRSGGSEKLFF. The CDR3 region has the DNA TGTGCCAGCAGTGCCGGCCGTTCAGGGGGTAGTGAAAAACTGTTTTTT.

The rearrangement links TRBV10-2 to TRBJ2-7, with D unresolved. The CDR3 is made up of 14 amino acids. CDR1 is WSHSY, CDR2 SAAADI, per germline. Between the trimmed V and J ends, which lost 8 bases and 7 bases, there was a span of 21 bases. The CDR3 DNA reads as TGCGCCAGCTCTACCGGTTCGTTGGGGTCGGAGCAGTACTTC. Protein: CASSTGSLGSEQYF.

V and J are TRBV2 and TRBJ2-2; 9 positions agree with TRBD1. Germline V gene sequence: CDR1 SNHLY, CDR2 FYNNEI. CDR3 length: 15 residues. J was trimmed by 6 bases and V by 4 bases; bases with no gene match: 6. Here the CDR3 DNA reads TGTGCCAGCAGTGGACAGGGGGTCACGGCCGGGGAGCTGTTTTTT. Protein: CASSGQGVTAGELFF.

The chain employs TRBV3-1 (or the pseudogene TRBV3-2) and TRBJ1-2; 12 bases are a match to TRBD1. V gave up 6 bases and J gave up 6 bases; unmatched junction bases: 5. The CDR3 totals 14 residues. Germline V lookup: CDR1 LGHDT, CDR2 YNNKEL (reference sequence). The chain's CDR3 is CASRQGQGADGYTF. The DNA for the CDR3 is TGTGCCAGCAGACAGGGACAGGGGGCAGATGGCTACACCTTC.

This chain connects TRBV13 to TRBJ2-1; D might be TRBD2 (5 bases). The CDR3 length is 16 residues. Germline V gene lookup returns CDR1 PRHDT and CDR2 FYEKMQ (reference sequence). V lost 5 bases and J lost 4, with 18 bases in between. CDR3 nucleotide sequence: TGTGCCAGCAGCGAGACGCGAGGGTTTCGATACAATGAGCAGTTCTTC. It is translated as CASSETRGFRYNEQFF. Supplemented by reference TRBV13 and TRBJ2-1, the full variable domain reads AAGVIQSPRHLIKEKRETATLKCYPIPRHDTVYWYQQGPGQDPQFLISFYEKMQSDKGSIPDRFSAQQFSDYHSELNMSSLELGDSALYFCASSETRGFRYNEQFFGPGTRLTVL.

The chain is built from TRBV3-1 (or the pseudogene TRBV3-2) and TRBJ2-6; perhaps TRBD1 as D (6 bases). Germline values: CDR1 LGHDT, CDR2 YNNKEL (reference sequence). Trimming left V 1 base short and J 0 bases short, with 10 bases between. The CDR3 loop spans 17 amino acids. The CDR3, as DNA: TGTGCCAGCAGCCAAGCCCACAGGGTCTCTGGGGCCAACGTCCTGACTTTC. Protein product: CASSQAHRVSGANVLTF.

V usage is TRBV6-5 and J usage is TRBJ1-6, with unresolved D. The V gene's germline CDR1 is MNHEY and CDR2 SVGAGI. This CDR3 is 13 amino acids long. V dropped 10 bases and J dropped 4 bases, with 11 bases sitting between them. CDR3 region: CATSREYNSPLHF. In DNA, the CDR3 is TGTGCCACCAGCCGGGAGTATAATTCACCCCTCCACTTT.

The CDR3 here is CASSIFPGQDYGYTF. CDR3 DNA sequence: TGTGCCAGTAGTATCTTCCCTGGACAGGACTATGGCTACACCTTC. The gene calls are TRBV19 and TRBJ1-2; 7 nucleotides agree with TRBD1. CDR1 is LNHDA and CDR2 is SQIVND in the germline V gene (reference sequence). The CDR3 is 15 amino acids. With 3 bases clipped from V and 3 bases from J, the junction kept 7 bases outside the gene matches. Combining the CDR3 with reference TRBV19 and TRBJ1-2 gives the whole variable domain DGGITQSPKYLFRKEGQNVTLSCEQNLNHDAMYWYRQDPGQGLRLIYYSQIVNDFQKGDIAEGYSVSREKKESFPLTVTSAQKNPTAFYLCASSIFPGQDYGYTFGSGTRLTVV.

The chain has TRBV29-1 and TRBJ2-5; perhaps TRBD1 as D (8 bases). The germline CDR1 and CDR2 sequences are SQVTM and ANQGSEA. The CDR3 extends over 15 amino acids. The ends were cut back, 7 bases at V and 1 base at J, with 19 bases in the middle. The CDR3 bases are TGCAGCGCCCGGACAGGGAGGGGTTCCCAAGAGACCCAGTACTTC. Translating gives CSARTGRGSQETQYF.

The rearrangement joins TRBV27 to TRBJ1-5; the D is unclear. Trimming took off 5 bases at V and 2 bases at J, with 13 bases between the two ends. This CDR3 has 15 amino acids. Germline lookup yields CDR1 MNHEY and CDR2 SMNVEV (reference sequence). This CDR3 is CASSPLPEGNQPQHF. DNA of the CDR3: TGTGCCAGCAGTCCGCTACCCGAGGGCAATCAGCCCCAGCATTTT.